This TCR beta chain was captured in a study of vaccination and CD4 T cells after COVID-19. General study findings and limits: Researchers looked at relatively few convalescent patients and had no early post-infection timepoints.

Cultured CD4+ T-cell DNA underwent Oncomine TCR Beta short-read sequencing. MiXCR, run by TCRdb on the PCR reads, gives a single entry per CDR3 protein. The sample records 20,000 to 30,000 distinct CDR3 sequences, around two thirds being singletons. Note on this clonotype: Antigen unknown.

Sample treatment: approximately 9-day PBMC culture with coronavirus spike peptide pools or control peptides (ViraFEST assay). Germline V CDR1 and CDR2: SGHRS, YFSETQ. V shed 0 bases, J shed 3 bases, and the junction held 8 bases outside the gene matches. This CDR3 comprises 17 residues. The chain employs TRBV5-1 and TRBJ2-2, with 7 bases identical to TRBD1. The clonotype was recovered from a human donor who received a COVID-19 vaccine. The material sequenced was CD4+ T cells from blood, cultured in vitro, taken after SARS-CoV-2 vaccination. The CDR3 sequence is CASSLDPGQFYTGELFF. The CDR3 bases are TGCGCCAGCAGCTTGGACCCGGGACAGTTCTACACCGGGGAGCTGTTTTTT.